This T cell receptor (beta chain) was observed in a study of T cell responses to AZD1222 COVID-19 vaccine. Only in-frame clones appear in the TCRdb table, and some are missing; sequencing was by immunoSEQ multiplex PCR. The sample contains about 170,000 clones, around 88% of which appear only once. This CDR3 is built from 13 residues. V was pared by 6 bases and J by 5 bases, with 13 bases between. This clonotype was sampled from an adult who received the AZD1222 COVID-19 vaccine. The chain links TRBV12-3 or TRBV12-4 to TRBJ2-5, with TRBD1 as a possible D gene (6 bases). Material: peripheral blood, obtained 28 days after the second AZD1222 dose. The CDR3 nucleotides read TGTGCCAGCAGCGCAACAGGGCCGGAGACCCAGTACTTC. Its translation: CASSATGPETQYF.